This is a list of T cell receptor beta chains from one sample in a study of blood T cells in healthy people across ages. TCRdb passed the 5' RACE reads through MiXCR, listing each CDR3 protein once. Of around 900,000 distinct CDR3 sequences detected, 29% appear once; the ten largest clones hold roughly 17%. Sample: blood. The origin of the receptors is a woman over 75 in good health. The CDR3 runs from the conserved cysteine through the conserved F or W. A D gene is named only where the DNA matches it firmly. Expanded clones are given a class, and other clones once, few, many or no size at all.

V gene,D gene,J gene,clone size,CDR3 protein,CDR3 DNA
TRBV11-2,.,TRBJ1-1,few,CASRPLRGNLRTEAFF,TGTGCCAGCAGGCCTTTACGGGGGAACCTCCGTACTGAAGCTTTCTTT
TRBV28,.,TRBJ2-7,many,CASSPNRVSYEQYF,TGTGCCAGCAGCCCTAACAGGGTCTCCTACGAGCAGTACTTC
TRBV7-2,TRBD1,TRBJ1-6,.,CASSLRWDRVLWTLHF,TGTGCCAGCAGCTTAAGGTGGGACAGGGTATTATGGACCCTCCACTTT
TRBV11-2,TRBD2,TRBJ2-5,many,CASSLGTSGGVQETQYF,TGTGCCAGCAGCTTGGGGACTAGCGGGGGGGTACAAGAGACCCAGTACTTC
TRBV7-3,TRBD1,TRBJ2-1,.,CASSRTGLGYNEQFF,TGTGCCAGCAGTCGGACAGGGTTAGGCTACAATGAGCAGTTCTTC
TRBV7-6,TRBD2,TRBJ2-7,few,CASSLAATSSETPYF,TGTGCCAGCAGCTTAGCCGCGACTAGCAGCGAGACCCCGTACTTC
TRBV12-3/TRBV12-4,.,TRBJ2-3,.,CASSHGRPSTDTQYF,TGTGCCAGCAGCCACGGCAGACCTAGCACAGATACGCAGTATTTT
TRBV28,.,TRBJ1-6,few,CASTARGGSPLHF,TGTGCCAGCACCGCGCGGGGCGGCTCACCCCTCCACTTT
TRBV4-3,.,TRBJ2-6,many,CASSPQASGANVLTF,TGCGCCAGCAGCCCCCAGGCCTCTGGGGCCAACGTCCTGACTTTC
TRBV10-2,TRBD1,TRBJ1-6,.,CASSSMGTGGYSPLHF,TGCGCCAGCAGTTCGATGGGGACAGGGGGGTACTCACCCCTCCACTTT
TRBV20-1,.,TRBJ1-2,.,CSARGLSDKNYGYTF,TGCAGTGCTAGAGGTCTATCCGACAAAAACTATGGCTACACCTTC
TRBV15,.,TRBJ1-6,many,CATSRERPDSPLHF,TGTGCCACCAGCAGAGAGCGCCCGGATTCACCCCTCCACTTT
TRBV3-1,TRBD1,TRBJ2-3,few,CASSTQGAGYF,TGTGCCAGCAGCACACAGGGGGCGGGGTATTTT
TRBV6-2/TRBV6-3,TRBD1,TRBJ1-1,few,CASSTPGTAAFF,TGTGCCAGCAGTACACCTGGGACAGCAGCTTTCTTT
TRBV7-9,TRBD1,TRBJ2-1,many,CASSLAGQGASYNEQFF,TGTGCCAGCAGCTTAGCGGGACAGGGGGCCTCCTACAATGAGCAGTTCTTC
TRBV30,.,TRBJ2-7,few,CAWNVRRFSYEQYF,TGTGCCTGGAATGTTCGGAGATTCTCCTACGAGCAGTACTTC
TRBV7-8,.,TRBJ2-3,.,CASSFRDYPDTQYF,TGTGCCAGCAGCTTCCGAGACTACCCAGATACGCAGTATTTT
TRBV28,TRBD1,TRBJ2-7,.,CASSLGAGGRYEQYF,TGTGCCAGCAGTTTAGGTGCAGGGGGCCGGTACGAGCAGTACTTC
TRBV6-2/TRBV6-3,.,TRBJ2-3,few,CARNYFRDTQYF,TGTGCCCGCAATTATTTTCGGGATACGCAGTATTTT
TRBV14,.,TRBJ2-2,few,CASSQGSGINTGELFF,TGTGCCAGCAGCCAAGGATCCGGGATAAACACCGGGGAGCTGTTTTTT
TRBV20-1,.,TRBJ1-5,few,CSAGQGRQPQHF,TGCAGTGCTGGTCAGGGGAGACAGCCCCAGCATTTT
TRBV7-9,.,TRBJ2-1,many,CASSLLGGTYNEQFF,TGTGCCAGCAGCCTCCTGGGGGGAACCTACAATGAGCAGTTCTTC